This TCR beta chain was identified in a study of shared clonotypes between healthy human individuals. Notes on the study in general: The generation probabilities recorded for non-shared clonotypes fell below those of clonotypes shared by all four donors.

Germline CDR1 MNHNS, CDR2 SASEGT. The CDR3 has 13 residues. V was clipped by 5 bases and J by 3 bases, with 11 bases between them. Worth noting for this clone: Its specificity is unknown.

Each PCR replicate from the sorted subsets contained 200 to 250 ng DNA, which is tens of thousands of T cell genomes. Original processing methods: Filtering of immunoSEQ junctional sequences could not match full-length read filtering. Only in-frame clones appear in the TCRdb table, and some are missing; sequencing was by immunoSEQ multiplex PCR. V and J calls and clone size are those listed in that table; D and trimming were worked out from the DNA. The sample has hundreds of thousands of clones, more than 95% seen once. CD45RO-negative, CCR7-selected cells formed the naive CD8 fraction, which excluded terminally differentiated effector memory CD45RA+ cells.

The source is a man in his thirties or forties in good health. Sequencing input: naive CD8+ T cells sorted from blood. This chain connects TRBV6-1 to TRBJ2-7, with D possibly being TRBD2 (5 bases). In nucleotides, the CDR3 is TGTGCCAGCAGTATGTCGGGGAGCTACGAGCAGTACTTC. It yields the protein CASSMSGSYEQYF.